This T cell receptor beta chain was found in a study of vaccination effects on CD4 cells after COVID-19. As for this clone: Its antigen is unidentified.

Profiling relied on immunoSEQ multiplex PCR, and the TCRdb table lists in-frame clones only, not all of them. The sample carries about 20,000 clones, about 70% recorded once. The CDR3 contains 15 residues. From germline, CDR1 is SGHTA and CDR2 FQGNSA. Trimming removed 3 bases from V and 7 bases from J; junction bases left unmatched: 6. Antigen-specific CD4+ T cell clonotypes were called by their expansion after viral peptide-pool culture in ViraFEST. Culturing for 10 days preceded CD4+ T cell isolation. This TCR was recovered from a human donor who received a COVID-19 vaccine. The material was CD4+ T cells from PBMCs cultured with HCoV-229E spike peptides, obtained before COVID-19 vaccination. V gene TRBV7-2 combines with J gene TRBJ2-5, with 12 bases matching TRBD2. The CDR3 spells CASSFPSGRATTQYF. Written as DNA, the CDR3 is TGTGCCAGCAGCTTCCCTAGCGGGAGGGCCACGACCCAGTACTTC. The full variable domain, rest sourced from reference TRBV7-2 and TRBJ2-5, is GAGVSQSPSNKVTEKGKDVELRCDPISGHTALYWYRQSLGQGLEFLIYFQGNSAPDKSGLPSDRFSAERTGGSVSTLTIQRTQQEDSAVYLCASSFPSGRATTQYFGPGTRLLVL.